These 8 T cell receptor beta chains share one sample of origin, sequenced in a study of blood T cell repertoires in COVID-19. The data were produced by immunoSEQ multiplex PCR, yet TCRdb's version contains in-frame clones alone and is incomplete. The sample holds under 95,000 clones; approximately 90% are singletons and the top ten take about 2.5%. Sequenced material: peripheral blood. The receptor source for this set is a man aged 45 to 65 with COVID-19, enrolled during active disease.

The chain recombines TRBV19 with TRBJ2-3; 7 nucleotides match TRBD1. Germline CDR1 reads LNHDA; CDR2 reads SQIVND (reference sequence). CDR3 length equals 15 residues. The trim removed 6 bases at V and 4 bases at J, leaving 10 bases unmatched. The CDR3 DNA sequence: TGTGCCAGTAGAGACAGGGTGACATGGTCAGATACGCAGTATTTT. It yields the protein CASRDRVTWSDTQYF.

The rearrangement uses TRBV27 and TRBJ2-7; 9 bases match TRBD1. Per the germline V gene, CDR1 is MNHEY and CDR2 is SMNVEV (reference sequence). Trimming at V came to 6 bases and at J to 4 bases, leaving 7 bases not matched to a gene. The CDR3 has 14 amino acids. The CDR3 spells CASSRTGGYYEQYF. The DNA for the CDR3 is TGTGCCAGCAGCCGTACAGGGGGCTATTACGAGCAGTACTTC.

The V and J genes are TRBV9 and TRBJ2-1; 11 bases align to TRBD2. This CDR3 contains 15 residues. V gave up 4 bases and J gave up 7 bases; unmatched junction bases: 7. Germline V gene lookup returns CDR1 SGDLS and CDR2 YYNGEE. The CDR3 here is CASSRASGRWNEQFF. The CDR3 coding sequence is TGTGCCAGCAGCCGGGCTAGCGGGAGGTGGAATGAGCAGTTCTTC.

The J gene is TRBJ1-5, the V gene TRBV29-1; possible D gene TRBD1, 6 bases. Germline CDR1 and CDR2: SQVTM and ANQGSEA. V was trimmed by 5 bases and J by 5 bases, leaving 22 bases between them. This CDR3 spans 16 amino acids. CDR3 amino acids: CSVYTGYSVWYQPQHF. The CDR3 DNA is TGCAGCGTTTATACAGGGTACTCGGTTTGGTATCAGCCCCAGCATTTT.

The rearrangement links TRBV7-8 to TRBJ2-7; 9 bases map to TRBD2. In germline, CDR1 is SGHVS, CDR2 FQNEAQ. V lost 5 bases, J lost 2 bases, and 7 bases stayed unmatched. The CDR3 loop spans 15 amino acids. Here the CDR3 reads CASSPLTSGPYEQYV. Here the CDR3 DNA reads TGTGCCAGCAGCCCATTGACTAGCGGCCCCTACGAGCAGTACGTC.

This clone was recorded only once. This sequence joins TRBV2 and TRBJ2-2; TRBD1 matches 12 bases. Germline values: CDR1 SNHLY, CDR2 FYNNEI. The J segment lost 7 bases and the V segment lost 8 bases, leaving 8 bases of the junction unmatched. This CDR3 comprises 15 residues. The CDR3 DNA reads TGTGCCAGCCATAAGGGACAGGGGGCGGGCGGGGAGCTGTTTTTT. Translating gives CASHKGQGAGGELFF.

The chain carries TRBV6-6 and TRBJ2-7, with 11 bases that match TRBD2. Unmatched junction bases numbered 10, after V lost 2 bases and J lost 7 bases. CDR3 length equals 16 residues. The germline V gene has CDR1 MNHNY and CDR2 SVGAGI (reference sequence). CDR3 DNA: TGTGCCAGCAGTTACCTTAATATGACTAGCGGGAATGAGCAGTACGTC. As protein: CASSYLNMTSGNEQYV.

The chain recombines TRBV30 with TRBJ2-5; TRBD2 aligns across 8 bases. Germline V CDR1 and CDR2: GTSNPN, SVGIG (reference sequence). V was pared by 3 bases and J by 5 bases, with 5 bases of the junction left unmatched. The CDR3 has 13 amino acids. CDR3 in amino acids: CAWSLREVETQYF. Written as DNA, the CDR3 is TGTGCCTGGAGCCTGCGGGAGGTGGAGACCCAGTACTTC.